Listed below are T cell receptor beta chains from one sample, sequenced in a study of blood T cell repertoires in COVID-19. Using immunoSEQ multiplex PCR, the repertoire was profiled, and TCRdb retains in-frame clones only, with some absent. Of about 40,000 clones listed, approximately 90% are singletons. The specimen was peripheral blood. These receptors were obtained from a man aged 65 to 79 with active COVID-19. Each CDR3 is given with its conserved first and last residue. A D gene is named only where the DNA matches it firmly. Rows may omit the clone size; those that give it use once, few, many or a size class.

>NA|TRBD2|TRBJ2-2|TRBV2
CASSELAGPNTGELFF
TGTGCCAGCAGTGAACTAGCGGGGCCTAACACCGGGGAGCTGTTTTTT
>large|TRBD1|TRBJ1-5|TRBV14
CASSQELGQGASNQPQHF
TGTGCCAGCAGCCAAGAATTGGGACAGGGGGCCAGCAATCAGCCCCAGCATTTT
>NA|NA|TRBJ1-3|TRBV4-1
CASSHSFGGGGTGNTIYF
TGCGCCAGCAGCCACTCTTTCGGGGGAGGTGGGACTGGAAACACCATATATTTT
>NA|NA|TRBJ1-4|TRBV4-3
CASSQEPAAGLNEKLFF
TGCGCCAGCAGCCAAGAACCCGCGGCAGGGCTCAATGAAAAACTGTTTTTT
>NA|TRBD2|TRBJ2-1|TRBV3-1/TRBV3-2
CASSQAPGRGGRNEQFF
TGTGCCAGCAGCCAAGCTCCCGGGCGGGGGGGCCGTAATGAGCAGTTCTTC
>NA|TRBD2|TRBJ2-7|TRBV18
CASSPPGLAGPGYEQYF
TGTGCCAGCTCACCACCGGGACTAGCGGGGCCAGGCTACGAGCAGTACTTC
>NA|NA|TRBJ2-5|TRBV7-8
CASSLILESNRRTQYF
TGTGCCAGCAGCTTAATCCTCGAGTCAAACAGGAGAACCCAGTACTTC
>NA|TRBD1|TRBJ1-4|TRBV7-9
CASSLVQGHEKLFF
TGTGCCAGCAGCTTGGTACAGGGGCATGAAAAACTGTTTTTT
>NA|NA|TRBJ1-5|TRBV3-1/TRBV3-2
CASSHVKQAQPQHF
TGTGCCAGCAGCCATGTTAAACAGGCTCAGCCCCAGCATTTT
>NA|TRBD1|TRBJ1-6|TRBV5-1
CASSLDWDRGRSPLHF
TGCGCCAGCAGCTTGGATTGGGACAGGGGTCGTTCACCCCTCCACTTT
>once|TRBD1|TRBJ2-7|TRBV10-3
CAISARGQGSYEQYF
TGTGCCATCAGTGCAAGGGGACAGGGGTCTTACGAGCAGTACTTC
>NA|TRBD1|TRBJ2-3|TRBV4-1
CASSQPDRGSTDTQYF
TGCGCCAGCAGCCAACCGGACAGGGGAAGCACAGATACGCAGTATTTT
>NA|NA|TRBJ2-1|TRBV4-1
CASSQEGRGSSYNEQFF
TGCGCCAGCAGCCAAGAGGGACGGGGGAGCTCCTACAATGAGCAGTTCTTC
>NA|NA|TRBJ1-2|TRBV18
CASSQGQGYGYTF
TGTGCCAGCTCACAGGGTCAGGGCTATGGCTACACCTTC
>once|NA|TRBJ1-1|TRBV6-2/TRBV6-3
CASSTHPGGVNTEAFF
TGTGCCAGCAGTACACACCCTGGCGGGGTGAACACTGAAGCTTTCTTT
>NA|TRBD1|TRBJ2-2|TRBV19
CASIRDREGRELFF
TGTGCCAGTATTAGGGACAGGGAGGGACGGGAGCTGTTTTTT
>once|NA|TRBJ1-2|TRBV10-3
CAISGRDDGGIYGYTF
TGTGCCATCAGTGGGCGGGATGACGGAGGGATCTATGGCTACACCTTC
>NA|TRBD1|TRBJ2-3|TRBV19
CASSIATGGTTDTQYF
TGTGCCAGTAGTATAGCAACAGGGGGAACCACAGATACGCAGTATTTT
>NA|NA|TRBJ2-3|TRBV5-1
CASSLQSTSTDTQYF
TGCGCCAGCAGCTTACAGAGTACTAGCACAGATACGCAGTATTTT
>NA|TRBD1|TRBJ2-7|TRBV11-2
CASSFPGTEEIYEQYF
TGTGCCAGCAGCTTCCCCGGGACAGAGGAGATCTACGAGCAGTACTTC
>NA|TRBD2|TRBJ2-1|TRBV7-3
CASSLDPGGSYNEQFF
TGTGCCAGCAGCTTAGATCCGGGAGGCTCCTACAATGAGCAGTTCTTC
>NA|NA|TRBJ1-5|TRBV28
CASNHGTPNLQPQHF
TGTGCCAGCAACCATGGGACTCCTAACTTGCAGCCCCAGCATTTT
>NA|TRBD2|TRBJ2-7|TRBV2
CASSESGGGEPYEQYF
TGTGCCAGCAGTGAAAGCGGTGGGGGGGAGCCCTACGAGCAGTACTTC
>NA|NA|TRBJ2-1|TRBV7-4
CASSLEQGPYRPYNEQFF
TGTGCCAGCAGCTTAGAACAGGGACCGTACCGCCCATACAATGAGCAGTTCTTC
>NA|NA|TRBJ1-1|TRBV19
CASKPGMNTEAFF
TGTGCCAGTAAACCAGGGATGAACACTGAAGCTTTCTTT
>NA|TRBD2|TRBJ2-4|TRBV3-1/TRBV3-2
CASSQGMGPGGIQYF
TGTGCCAGCAGCCAAGGTATGGGGCCCGGGGGGATTCAGTACTTC
>NA|NA|TRBJ2-5|TRBV11-1
CASSLVDTQETQYF
TGTGCCAGCAGCTTAGTCGACACTCAAGAGACCCAGTACTTC
>NA|NA|TRBJ2-3|TRBV9
CASSPTVVVDTQYF
TGTGCCAGCAGCCCCACAGTCGTGGTAGATACGCAGTATTTT
>NA|NA|TRBJ2-3|TRBV3-1/TRBV3-2
CASSQGRGGMQYF
TGTGCCAGCAGCCAAGGTAGGGGGGGCATGCAGTATTTT
>NA|NA|TRBJ1-1|TRBV9
CASSVGDSLGVNTEAFF
TGTGCCAGCAGCGTAGGGGACTCCTTAGGCGTGAACACTGAAGCTTTCTTT
>NA|NA|TRBJ1-4|TRBV2
CASSEQAPRVEKLFF
TGTGCCAGCAGTGAACAGGCCCCCCGAGTTGAAAAACTGTTTTTT
>NA|TRBD1|TRBJ2-7|TRBV27
CASLMDRSGTYEQYF
TGTGCCAGCCTGATGGACAGGTCTGGCACGTACGAGCAGTACTTC
>NA|NA|TRBJ2-3|TRBV19
CASSMAGARGSTDTQYF
TGTGCCAGTAGTATGGCGGGGGCCAGGGGTTCAACAGATACGCAGTATTTT
>NA|NA|TRBJ1-1|TRBV9
CASSPTVNTEAFF
TGTGCCAGCAGCCCGACAGTGAACACTGAAGCTTTCTTT
>NA|TRBD1|TRBJ2-1|TRBV4-1
CASSQPGQGHEQFF
TGCGCCAGCAGCCAACCGGGACAGGGGCATGAGCAGTTCTTC
>NA|NA|TRBJ1-5|TRBV7-2
CASSTIQGEPQHF
TGTGCCAGCAGCACAATTCAGGGTGAGCCCCAGCATTTT
>NA|NA|TRBJ2-5|TRBV7-2
CASSSLETQYF
TGTGCCAGCAGCTCACTGGAGACCCAGTACTTC
>NA|NA|TRBJ1-2|TRBV7-3
CASSHNGGTGNYGYTF
TGTGCCAGCAGCCACAATGGAGGAACTGGGAACTATGGCTACACCTTC
>NA|TRBD1|TRBJ2-1|TRBV6-5
CASSRQGPYNEQFF
TGTGCCAGCAGTCGACAGGGCCCCTACAATGAGCAGTTCTTC
>NA|TRBD2|TRBJ2-1|TRBV12-5
CASGLERGGEQFF
TGTGCTAGTGGTTTGGAGCGGGGGGGTGAGCAGTTCTTC
>once|TRBD2|TRBJ2-2|TRBV2
CASSKTSSRTGELFF
TGTGCCAGCAGTAAGACTAGCTCCCGGACCGGGGAGCTGTTTTTT
>NA|TRBD1|TRBJ1-5|TRBV6-5
CASSPGQARQPQHF
TGTGCCAGCAGCCCGGGACAGGCTAGGCAGCCCCAGCATTTT
>NA|TRBD1|TRBJ1-3|TRBV20-1
CSASAGTGTNTIYF
TGCAGTGCTAGTGCGGGGACAGGAACCAACACCATATATTTT
>NA|TRBD1|TRBJ2-5|TRBV6-5
CATKRGTANSETQYF
TGTGCCACCAAGAGGGGGACAGCGAATAGCGAGACCCAGTACTTC
>NA|NA|TRBJ2-3|TRBV19
CASSRASFEDTQYF
TGTGCCAGTAGTAGGGCTAGCTTTGAAGATACGCAGTATTTT
>NA|TRBD2|TRBJ2-7|TRBV18
CASSPPTSVGEQYF
TGTGCCAGCTCACCACCGACTAGCGTCGGCGAGCAGTACTTC
>NA|TRBD2|TRBJ2-3|TRBV7-8
CASSFARLAGDTQYF
TGTGCCAGCAGCTTCGCACGACTAGCGGGGGATACGCAGTATTTT
>NA|TRBD1|TRBJ1-2|TRBV27
CASRLRDSRGYTF
TGTGCCAGCAGGCTCCGGGACAGCCGTGGCTACACCTTC
>NA|TRBD1|TRBJ1-4|TRBV25-1
CASSEGNRGYGEKLFF
TGTGCCAGCAGTGAAGGAAACAGGGGGTACGGTGAAAAACTGTTTTTT
>NA|NA|TRBJ2-3|TRBV3-1/TRBV3-2
CASSQGGLGGGGDTQYF
TGTGCCAGCAGCCAAGGGGGGCTGGGCGGGGGTGGAGATACGCAGTATTTT
>NA|NA|TRBJ1-2|TRBV5-1
CASSLNRIYGYTF
TGCGCCAGCAGCTTGAACAGGATCTATGGCTACACCTTC
>NA|NA|TRBJ1-1|TRBV18
CASSLRTAPGTEAFF
TGTGCCAGCTCACTCCGGACAGCGCCGGGCACTGAAGCTTTCTTT
>NA|NA|TRBJ1-1|TRBV5-4
CATGGAPNTEAFF
TGTGCCACGGGGGGGGCCCCGAACACTGAAGCTTTCTTT